Each of the 10 T cell receptor beta chains below was sequenced from the same sample in a study of blood T cells in healthy people across ages. Then a second PCR, running about 6 to 11 cycles, was carried out with a sample-barcoded 5' primer and a J-beta primer mix. TCRdb ran MiXCR on the 5' RACE reads and lists one entry per CDR3 protein. This table has approximately 780,000 distinct CDR3 sequences, about 26% appearing once. This sample also belongs to another study, concerning T cells of mothers and their children.

The sequencing sample was made of blood. The receptors stem from a boy between 10 and 17 years old in good health.

CDR3 nucleotide sequence: TGTGCCACTAAGGGTATAGGACAGGGGACAACAGATACGCAGTATTTT. Translating it yields CATKGIGQGTTDTQYF. The chain employs TRBV10-3 and TRBJ2-3; 9 bases are shared with TRBD1. Germline-derived CDR1 and CDR2 are ENHRY and SYGVKD. V lost 10 bases and J lost 3; bases outside the gene matches: 14. The CDR3 has 16 residues.

The table lists this clonotype with a few counts. V and J are TRBV6-1 and TRBJ1-1, with D hard to call. The CDR3 runs 13 residues. Trimming took 2 bases from V and 7 from J, leaving 11 bases between them. From germline, CDR1 is MNHNS and CDR2 SASEGT. CDR3 amino acids: CASSESGVNEAFF. CDR3 DNA sequence: TGTGCCAGCAGTGAATCCGGGGTAAATGAAGCTTTCTTT.

This clonotype turned up a few times. V and J are TRBV2 and TRBJ2-5, with TRBD2 identical over 9 bases. The CDR3 runs to 15 residues. Looked up from germline, CDR1 is SNHLY and CDR2 is FYNNEI. Trimming cost V 6 bases and J 0 bases; bases outside gene matches: 5. CDR3: CASRYSSGDQETQYF. In DNA, the CDR3 is TGTGCCAGCAGGTATTCTAGCGGGGACCAAGAGACCCAGTACTTC.

V gene TRBV29-1 combines with J gene TRBJ2-1; 7 positions match TRBD2. CDR1 SQVTM and CDR2 ANQGSEA come from the germline V gene. The CDR3 is made up of 13 amino acids. The V and J ends lost 2 bases and 11 bases, in that order; junction bases with no gene match: 9. The CDR3 protein is CSVEPRGGSQQFF. CDR3 nucleotides: TGCAGCGTTGAACCCCGGGGAGGGAGTCAGCAGTTCTTC.

This clonotype has more than one count but fewer than ten. The genes are TRBV12-3 or TRBV12-4 and TRBJ1-1, with D unclear. Trimming left V 4 bases short and J 2 bases short, with 11 bases between. This CDR3 is built from 14 residues. The CDR3, as DNA: TGTGCCAGCAGTTCCCCCCTGAGTAACACTGAAGCTTTCTTT. Translation gives CASSSPLSNTEAFF.

The sample holds a few counts of this clonotype. V gene TRBV20-1 combines with J gene TRBJ2-5, with TRBD2 identical over 7 bases. J lost 5 bases, V lost 1 base, and 10 bases had no gene match. The CDR3 has 15 residues. Germline V gene lookup returns CDR1 DFQATT and CDR2 SNEGSKA (reference sequence). The CDR3 here is CSARGSAGDEETQYF. DNA for the CDR3: TGCAGTGCTAGAGGTTCGGCGGGGGACGAGGAGACCCAGTACTTC.

This clonotype was seen more than once but under ten times. At one end, the junction sequence differs from germline, possibly due to a read error. The chain combines TRBV9 with TRBJ2-5; no firm D call. CDR1 is SGDLS, CDR2 YYNGEE, per germline. The CDR3 sequence is 8 residues long. CDR3 amino acids: CASSVGGF. In DNA form, the CDR3 reads TGTGCCAGCAGCGTAGGTGGCTTC.

The genes are TRBV20-1 and TRBJ1-1; 12 bases map to TRBD1. Germline values: CDR1 DFQATT, CDR2 SNEGSKA (reference sequence). J lost 6 bases, V lost 5 bases, and 7 bases had no gene match. The CDR3 length is 14 residues. The CDR3 protein is CSAAGTGGIAEAFF. The CDR3 DNA reads as TGCAGTGCTGCCGGGACAGGGGGCATTGCTGAAGCTTTCTTT.

The chain links TRBV2 to TRBJ2-7; the match to TRBD1 covers 9 bases. Germline V gives CDR1 SNHLY, CDR2 FYNNEI. The CDR3 extends over 13 amino acids. V trimming: 8 bases; J trimming: 5 bases; junction bases outside the gene matches: 7. CDR3 sequence: CASGRTGVHEQYF. In DNA, the CDR3 is TGTGCCAGCGGTAGGACAGGGGTCCACGAGCAGTACTTC.

The chain recombines TRBV11-2 with TRBJ1-3; D gene unclear. Deletions cut 1 base from V and 0 bases from J, with 4 bases between. Per the germline V gene, CDR1 is SGHAT and CDR2 is FQNNGV. The CDR3 spans 14 residues. Written as DNA, the CDR3 is TGTGCCAGCAGCTTAGCACCCTCTGGAAACACCATATATTTT. Its protein is CASSLAPSGNTIYF.